This paragraph reports one T cell receptor beta chain. What it binds is not known. These data are taken from a study of shared clonotypes between healthy human individuals. Per the study methods: Because ImmunoSEQ provided only junction sequences with no quality scores, the filtering differed. Libraries were prepared by immunoSEQ multiplex PCR; TCRdb keeps only in-frame clonotypes and omits some of them. The DNA gave D and trimming, while V, J and clone size come from that table. The data show about 2 million clones, with over 85% seen just once and about 0.13% held by the top ten. Points from the study as a whole: When compared with the clonotypes that were shared by all four sorted-subset donors, the non-shared clonotypes turned out to have lower generation probabilities.

The V end lost 3 bases, the J end lost 0 bases, and 14 bases lay between the germline ends. CDR3 size: 17 residues. Germline lookup yields CDR1 MNHNS and CDR2 SASEGT. The chain combines TRBV6-1 with TRBJ1-4, with D possibly TRBD1 on 6 matching bases. The TCR was taken from a man between 18 and 29 years old in good health. Sequenced sample: naive CD4+ T cells sorted from blood. Subset: CD45RA+ positively selected. The CDR3 nucleotides are TGTGCCAGCAGTGATCTGGGGGCCCTTCCAACTAATGAAAAACTGTTTTTT. It specifies CASSDLGALPTNEKLFF.